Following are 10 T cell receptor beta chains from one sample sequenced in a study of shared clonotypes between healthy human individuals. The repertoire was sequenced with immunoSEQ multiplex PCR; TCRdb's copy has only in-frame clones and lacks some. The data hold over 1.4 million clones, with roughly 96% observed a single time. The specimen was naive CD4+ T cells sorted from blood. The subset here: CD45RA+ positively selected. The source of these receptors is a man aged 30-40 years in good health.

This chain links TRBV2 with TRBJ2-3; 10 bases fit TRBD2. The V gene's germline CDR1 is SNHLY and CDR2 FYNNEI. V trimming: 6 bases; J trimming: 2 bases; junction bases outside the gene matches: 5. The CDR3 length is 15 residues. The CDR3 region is CASRRTSGTTDTQYF. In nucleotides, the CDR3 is TGTGCCAGCAGGAGAACTAGCGGGACCACAGATACGCAGTATTTT.

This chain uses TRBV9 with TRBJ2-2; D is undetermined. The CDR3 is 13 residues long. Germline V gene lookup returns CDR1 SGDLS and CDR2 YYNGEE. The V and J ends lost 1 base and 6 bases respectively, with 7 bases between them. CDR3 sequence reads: CASSVRAPGELFF. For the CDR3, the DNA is TGTGCCAGCAGCGTAAGGGCCCCCGGGGAGCTGTTTTTT.

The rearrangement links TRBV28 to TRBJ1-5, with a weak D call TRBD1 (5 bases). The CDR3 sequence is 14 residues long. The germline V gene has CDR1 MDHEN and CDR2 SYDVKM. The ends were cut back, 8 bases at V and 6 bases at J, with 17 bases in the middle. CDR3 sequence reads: CASGQGGGGQPQHF. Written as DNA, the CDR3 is TGTGCCAGCGGGCAGGGTGGAGGTGGTCAGCCCCAGCATTTT.

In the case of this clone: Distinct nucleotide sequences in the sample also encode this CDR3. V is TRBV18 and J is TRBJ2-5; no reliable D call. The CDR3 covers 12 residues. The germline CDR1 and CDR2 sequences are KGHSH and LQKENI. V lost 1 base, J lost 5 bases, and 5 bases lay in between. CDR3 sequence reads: CASSPLVETQYF. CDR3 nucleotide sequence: TGTGCCAGCTCACCACTCGTCGAGACCCAGTACTTC.

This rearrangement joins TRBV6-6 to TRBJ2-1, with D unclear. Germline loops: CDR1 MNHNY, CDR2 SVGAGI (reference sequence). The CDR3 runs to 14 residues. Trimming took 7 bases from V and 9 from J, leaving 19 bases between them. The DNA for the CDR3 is TGTGCCAGCAAGATGAATATTGTCCGGCGTGAGCAGTTCTTC. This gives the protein CASKMNIVRREQFF.

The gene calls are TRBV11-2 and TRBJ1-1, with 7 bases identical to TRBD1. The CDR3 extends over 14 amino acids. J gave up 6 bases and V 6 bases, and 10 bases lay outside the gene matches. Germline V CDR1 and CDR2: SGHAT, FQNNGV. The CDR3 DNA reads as TGTGCCAGCAGTCAGACGACAGGGCGGGCTGAAGCTTTCTTT. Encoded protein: CASSQTTGRAEAFF.

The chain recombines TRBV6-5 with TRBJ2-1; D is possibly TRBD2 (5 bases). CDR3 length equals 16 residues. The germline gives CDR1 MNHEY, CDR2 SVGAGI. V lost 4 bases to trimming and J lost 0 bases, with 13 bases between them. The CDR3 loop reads CASSSSYSPSYNEQFF. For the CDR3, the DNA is TGTGCCAGCAGTTCTAGCTATAGCCCCTCCTACAATGAGCAGTTCTTC.

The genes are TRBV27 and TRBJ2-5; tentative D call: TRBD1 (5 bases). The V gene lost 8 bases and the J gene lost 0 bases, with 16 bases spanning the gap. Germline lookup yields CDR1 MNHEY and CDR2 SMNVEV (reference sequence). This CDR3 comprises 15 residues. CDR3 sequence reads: CASGSLVGHQETQYF. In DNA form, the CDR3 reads TGTGCCAGCGGAAGTTTAGTGGGGCACCAAGAGACCCAGTACTTC.

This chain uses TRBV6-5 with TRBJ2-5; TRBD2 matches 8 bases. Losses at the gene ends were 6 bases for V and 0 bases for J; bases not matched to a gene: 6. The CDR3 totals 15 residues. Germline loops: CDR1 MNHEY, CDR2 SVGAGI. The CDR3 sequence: CASSAGTRNQETQYF. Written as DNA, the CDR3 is TGTGCCAGCAGCGCCGGGACTAGGAACCAAGAGACCCAGTACTTC.

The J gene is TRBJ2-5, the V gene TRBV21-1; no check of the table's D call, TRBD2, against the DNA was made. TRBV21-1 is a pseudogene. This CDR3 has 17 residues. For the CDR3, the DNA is TGTGCCAGCAGCGGACAGAGCGGGACCAGGGCGCAGGAGACCCAGTACTTC. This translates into CASSGQSGTRAQETQYF.